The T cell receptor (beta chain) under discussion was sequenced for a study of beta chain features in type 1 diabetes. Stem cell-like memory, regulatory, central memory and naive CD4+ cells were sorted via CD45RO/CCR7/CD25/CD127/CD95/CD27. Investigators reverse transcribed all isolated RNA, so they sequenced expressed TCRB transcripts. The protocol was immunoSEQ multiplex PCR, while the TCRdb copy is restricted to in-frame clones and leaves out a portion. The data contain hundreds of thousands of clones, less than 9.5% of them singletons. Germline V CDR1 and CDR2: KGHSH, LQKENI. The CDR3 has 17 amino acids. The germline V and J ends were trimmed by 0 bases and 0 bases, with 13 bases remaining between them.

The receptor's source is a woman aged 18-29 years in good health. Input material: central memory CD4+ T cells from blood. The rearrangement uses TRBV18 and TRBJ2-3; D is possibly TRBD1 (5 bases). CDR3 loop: CASSPPWGQTSTDTQYF. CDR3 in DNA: TGTGCCAGCTCACCACCTTGGGGCCAGACTAGCACAGATACGCAGTATTTT.